This TCR beta chain stems from a study of T-cell reconstitution after alpha-beta-depleted transplantation in children. With 1 base clipped from V and 7 bases from J, the junction kept 12 bases outside the gene matches. CDR3 size: 18 residues. Germline assignment: CDR1 SGHRS and CDR2 YFSETQ. For TCRbeta, the library was prepared with unique molecular identifiers. MiXCR was run by TCRdb on the PCR reads, yielding one entry per CDR3 protein. Among around 480,000 distinct CDR3 sequences, around a third were seen once, and the ten largest hold roughly 2.5%. The input for sequencing was PBMCs from the stem cell graft donor, taken from the stem cell graft. This receptor was taken from a human donor who donated a stem cell graft to a child with aplastic anemia. The rearrangement joins TRBV5-1 to TRBJ2-2, with 11 bases matching TRBD2. The CDR3 region has the DNA TGCGCCAGCAGCTTGTTAACAGGGACTAGCGGCATCTTCGGGGAGCTGTTTTTT. It codes for CASSLLTGTSGIFGELFF. The entire variable domain, with the rest obtained from reference TRBV5-1 and TRBJ2-2, is as follows: KAGVTQTPRYLIKTRGQQVTLSCSPISGHRSVSWYQQTPGQGLQFLFEYFSETQRNKGNFPGRFSGRQFSNSRSEMNVSTLELGDSALYLCASSLLTGTSGIFGELFFGEGSRLTVL.